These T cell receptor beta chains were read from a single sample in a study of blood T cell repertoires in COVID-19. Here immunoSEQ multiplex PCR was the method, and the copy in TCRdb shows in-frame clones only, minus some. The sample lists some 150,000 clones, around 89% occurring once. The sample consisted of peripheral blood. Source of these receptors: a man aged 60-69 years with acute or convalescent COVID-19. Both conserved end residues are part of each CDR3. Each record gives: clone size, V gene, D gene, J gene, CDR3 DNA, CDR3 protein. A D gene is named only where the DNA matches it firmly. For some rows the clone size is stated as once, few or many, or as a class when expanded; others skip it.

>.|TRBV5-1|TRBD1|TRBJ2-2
TGCGCCAGCAGTCAAGGGGGCAGAAACACCGGGGAGCTGTTTTTT
CASSQGGRNTGELFF
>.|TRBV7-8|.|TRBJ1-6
TGTGCCAGCAGCATACACTGGGGCTCACGCTATAATTCACCCCTCCACTTT
CASSIHWGSRYNSPLHF
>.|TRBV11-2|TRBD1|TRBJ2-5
TGTGCCAGCAGCCCGGGGACAGGGGAAGAGACCCAGTACTTC
CASSPGTGEETQYF
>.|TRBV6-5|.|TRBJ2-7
TGTGCCAGCAGTTACTCGGAGCACTCCTACGAGCAGTACTTC
CASSYSEHSYEQYF
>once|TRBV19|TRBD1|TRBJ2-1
TGTGCCAGTAGTAAGCAGGGGGCTTACAATGAGCAGTTCTTC
CASSKQGAYNEQFF
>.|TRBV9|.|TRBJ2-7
TGTGCCAGCAGCGTAGACAGGTTCTCCTACGAGCAGTACTTC
CASSVDRFSYEQYF
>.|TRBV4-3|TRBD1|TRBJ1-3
TGCGCCAGCAGCCAAGATCGGGGACAGGGAATCAACACCATATATTTT
CASSQDRGQGINTIYF
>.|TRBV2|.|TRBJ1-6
TGTGCCAGCAGTTTACAGTCTTCACCCCTCCACTTT
CASSLQSSPLHF
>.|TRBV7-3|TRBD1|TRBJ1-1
TGTGCCAGCAGCCTTAGGGGGCCACACACTGAAGCTTTCTTT
CASSLRGPHTEAFF
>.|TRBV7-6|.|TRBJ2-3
TGTGCCAGCAGCTTATCCGGGGTTGATACGCAGTATTTT
CASSLSGVDTQYF
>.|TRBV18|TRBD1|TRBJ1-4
TGTGCCAGCTCACCGAACCGACAGGGGGGTAGAGAAAAACTGTTTTTT
CASSPNRQGGREKLFF
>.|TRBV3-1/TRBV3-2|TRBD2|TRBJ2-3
TGTGCCAGCAGCGCCGGACTAGCGGGACCCACAGATACGCAGTATTTT
CASSAGLAGPTDTQYF
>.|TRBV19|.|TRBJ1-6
TGTGCCAGTAGGATCAGCTCCTATAATTCACCCCTCCACTTT
CASRISSYNSPLHF
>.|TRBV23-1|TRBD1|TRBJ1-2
TGCGCCAGCAGTCAGTTGCCGGGACAGGCGGAGGATTATGGCTACACCTTC
CASSQLPGQAEDYGYTF
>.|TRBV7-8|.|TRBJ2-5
TGTGCCAGCAGCTTAGGTCGACAGCAAGAGACCCAGTACTTC
CASSLGRQQETQYF